Listed here are 8 T cell receptor beta chains from one sample, sequenced in a study of spatial heterogeneity in lung cancer (dated by TCRdb to the late 2010s). The library relied on 5' RACE. The sequencing machine was a NextSeq 500. TCRdb reprocessing: public reads trimmed at Q25 with fastp, clones called with MiXCR, in-frame beta chains kept. Identical CDR3 protein sequences are pooled into one entry, listed with their most common genes and DNA. The sample table lists 49,000 or so distinct CDR3 sequences, 10% to 15% of them with a count of one. Roughly a third of the sample belongs to the ten largest clones. The time point tag for this specimen amounts to: blood at routine non-recurrence follow-up after resection. The specimen was PBMCs, collected at follow-up. These receptors were obtained from a male donor with early-stage non-small cell lung cancer.

The rearrangement links TRBV5-4 to TRBJ2-7; 15 bases align to TRBD2. Germline CDR1 is SGHNT and CDR2 is YYREEE (reference sequence). This CDR3 comprises 17 residues. The V gene end was trimmed by 4 bases and the J gene end by 5 bases; junction bases not matched to a gene: 10. CDR3 protein: CASSPRTSGGALNEQYF. Written as DNA, the CDR3 is TGTGCCAGCAGCCCACGGACTAGCGGGGGGGCCTTAAACGAGCAGTACTTC.

This clonotype was seen only a few times. The chain uses TRBV27 and TRBJ2-5; D call uncertain. CDR3 length equals 14 residues. The germline V gene encodes CDR1 MNHEY and CDR2 SMNVEV (reference sequence). Deletions cut 4 bases from V and 4 bases from J, with 13 bases between. This chain's CDR3 is CASSWQAKGETQYF. DNA of the CDR3: TGTGCCAGCAGTTGGCAGGCCAAGGGAGAGACCCAGTACTTC.

This clonotype was observed a few times. The genes are TRBV5-1 and TRBJ2-3; D is undetermined. This CDR3 has 15 residues. V lost 0 bases to trimming and J lost 0 bases, with 8 bases between them. The germline CDR1 and CDR2 sequences are SGHRS and YFSETQ. Here the CDR3 DNA reads TGCGCCAGCAGCTTGGAAAGAGCTAGCACAGATACGCAGTATTTT. Amino acid sequence: CASSLERASTDTQYF. The full variable domain, in which reference TRBV5-1 and TRBJ2-3 provide the parts outside the CDR3, is KAGVTQTPRYLIKTRGQQVTLSCSPISGHRSVSWYQQTPGQGLQFLFEYFSETQRNKGNFPGRFSGRQFSNSRSEMNVSTLELGDSALYLCASSLERASTDTQYFGPGTRLTVL.

This clonotype was found many times. This chain uses TRBV12-3 or TRBV12-4 with TRBJ1-5; D gene ambiguous. There are 13 residues in the CDR3. The germline V and J ends were trimmed by 5 bases and 5 bases, with 10 bases remaining between them. CDR3 coding DNA: TGTGCCAGCAGTCAGTCCGTATATCAGCCCCAGCATTTT. Translating gives CASSQSVYQPQHF.

This chain connects TRBV5-1 to TRBJ2-1, with no clear D. The CDR3 covers 15 residues. V lost 4 bases, J lost 1 base, and 12 bases lay in between. Looked up from germline, CDR1 is SGHRS and CDR2 is YFSETQ. Written as DNA, the CDR3 is TGCGCCAGCAGCCCGAGTAGGGCTTCCTACAATGAGCAGTTCTTC. Protein product: CASSPSRASYNEQFF.

V gene TRBV28 combines with J gene TRBJ2-5, with 9 bases that match TRBD1. Trimming at V came to 6 bases and at J to 9 bases, leaving 8 bases not matched to a gene. Germline CDR1 and CDR2: MDHEN and SYDVKM. The CDR3 totals 13 residues. The CDR3 here is CASRQTGGMAQYF. CDR3 nucleotides: TGTGCCAGCAGGCAAACAGGGGGCATGGCCCAGTACTTC.

In its sample, this clonotype was seen many times. The chain uses TRBV19 and TRBJ2-2; no clear D gene. Between the trimmed V and J ends, which lost 6 bases and 3 bases, there was a span of 11 bases. This CDR3 spans 14 amino acids. Germline V gives CDR1 LNHDA, CDR2 SQIVND (reference sequence). In nucleotides, the CDR3 is TGTGCCAGTAGAGAGCTCACATACACCGGGGAGCTGTTTTTT. The encoded protein is CASRELTYTGELFF.

This chain connects TRBV10-3 to TRBJ2-2, with 10 bases identical to TRBD2. Germline V gene sequence: CDR1 ENHRY, CDR2 SYGVKD. CDR3 length: 16 amino acids. V lost 3 bases and J lost 7; bases outside the gene matches: 8. CDR3 in amino acids: CAISDQGGLASGELFF. The CDR3 nucleotides are TGTGCCATCAGTGATCAGGGGGGACTAGCGAGCGGGGAGCTGTTTTTT.